The T cell receptor (beta chain) under discussion was sequenced for a study of T and B cells in COVID-19 patients. Study summary: Peripheral blood came from COVID-19 patients with active infection or after recovery.

Study-wide points: Highly clonal in active COVID-19, TRB repertoires exceeded healthy-donor diversity and richness at recovery. Symptomatic-phase blood samples from mildly ill patients and early samples from severe cases were scarce.

This clonotype appeared many times. The antigen remains unidentified. There are 16 residues in the CDR3. V shed 3 bases, J shed 6 bases, and the junction held 12 bases outside the gene matches. CDR1 is KGHSH, CDR2 LQKENI, per germline. Multiplex PCR with BIOMED2 TRB-A/B primer pools amplified TRB rearrangements. TCRdb itself ran the multiplex PCR reads through MiXCR, one entry per CDR3 protein. Of thousands of distinct CDR3 sequences listed, around 28% are singletons. TRB was amplified from approximately 250-480 ng of blood genomic DNA. The receptor's source is a human donor who had recovered from COVID-19. The material sequenced was blood. The chain uses TRBV18 and TRBJ2-7; TRBD1 matches 9 bases. CDR3: CASSPGQGLGKGEQYF. CDR3 DNA sequence: TGTGCCAGCTCACCTGGACAGGGGCTGGGCAAGGGCGAGCAGTACTTC.